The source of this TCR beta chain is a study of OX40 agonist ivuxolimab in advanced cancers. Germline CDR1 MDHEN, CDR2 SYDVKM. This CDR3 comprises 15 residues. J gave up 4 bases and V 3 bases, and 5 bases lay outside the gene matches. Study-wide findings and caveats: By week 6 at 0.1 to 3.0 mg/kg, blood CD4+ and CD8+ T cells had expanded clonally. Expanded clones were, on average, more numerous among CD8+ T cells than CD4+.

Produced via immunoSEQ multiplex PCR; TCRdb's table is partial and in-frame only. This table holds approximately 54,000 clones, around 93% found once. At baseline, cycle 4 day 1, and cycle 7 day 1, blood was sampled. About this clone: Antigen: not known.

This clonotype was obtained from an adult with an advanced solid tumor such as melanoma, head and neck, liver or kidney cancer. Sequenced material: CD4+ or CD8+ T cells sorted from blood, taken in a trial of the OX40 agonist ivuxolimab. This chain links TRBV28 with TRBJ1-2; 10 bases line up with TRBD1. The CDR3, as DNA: TGTGCCAGCAGTTTTCCGGGACAGGGGACCTATGGCTACACCTTC. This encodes CASSFPGQGTYGYTF.